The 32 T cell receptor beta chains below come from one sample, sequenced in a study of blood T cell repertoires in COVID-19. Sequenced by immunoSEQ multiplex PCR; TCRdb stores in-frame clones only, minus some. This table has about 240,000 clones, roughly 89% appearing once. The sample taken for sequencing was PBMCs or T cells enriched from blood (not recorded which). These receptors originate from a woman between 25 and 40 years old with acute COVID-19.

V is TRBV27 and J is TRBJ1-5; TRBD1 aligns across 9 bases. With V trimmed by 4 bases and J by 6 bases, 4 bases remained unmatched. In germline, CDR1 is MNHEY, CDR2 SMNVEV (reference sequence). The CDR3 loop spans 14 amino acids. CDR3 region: CASSSTGGSQPQHF. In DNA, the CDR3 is TGTGCCAGCAGTTCGACAGGGGGTTCTCAGCCCCAGCATTTT.

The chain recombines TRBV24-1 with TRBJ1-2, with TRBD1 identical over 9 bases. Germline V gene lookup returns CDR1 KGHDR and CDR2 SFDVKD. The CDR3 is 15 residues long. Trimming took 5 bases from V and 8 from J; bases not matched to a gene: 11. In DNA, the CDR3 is TGTGCCACCAGTGGGGGAGAACAGGGGGCAGGGGGCTACACCTTC. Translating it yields CATSGGEQGAGGYTF.

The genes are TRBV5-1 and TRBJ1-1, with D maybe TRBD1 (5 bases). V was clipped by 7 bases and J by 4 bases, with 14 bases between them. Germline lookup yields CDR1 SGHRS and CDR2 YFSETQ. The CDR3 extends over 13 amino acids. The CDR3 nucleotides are TGCGCCAGCCGCCCGGTGGGGGGCACTGAAGCTTTCTTT. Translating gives CASRPVGGTEAFF.

The CDR3 coding sequence is TGTGCCAGCAGTTACCGGGCCACACGGACAGGGCACTACGAGCAGTACTTC. Protein product: CASSYRATRTGHYEQYF. The chain carries TRBV6-2 or TRBV6-3 and TRBJ2-7; TRBD1 aligns across 8 bases. Germline V gene data show CDR1 as MNHEY and CDR2 as SVGEGT. The CDR3 extends over 17 amino acids. V was pared by 2 bases and J by 3 bases, with 12 bases of the junction left unmatched.

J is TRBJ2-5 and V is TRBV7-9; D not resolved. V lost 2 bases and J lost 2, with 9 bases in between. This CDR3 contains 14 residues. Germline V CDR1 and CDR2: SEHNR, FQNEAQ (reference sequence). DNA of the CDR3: TGTGCCAGCAGCTTACGACTTAGGCAAGAGACCCAGTACTTC. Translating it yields CASSLRLRQETQYF.

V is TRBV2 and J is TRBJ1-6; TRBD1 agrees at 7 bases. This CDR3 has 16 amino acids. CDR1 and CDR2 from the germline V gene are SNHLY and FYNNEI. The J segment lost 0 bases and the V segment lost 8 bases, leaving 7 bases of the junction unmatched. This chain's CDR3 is CASGDSPSSYNSPLHF. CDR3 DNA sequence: TGTGCCAGCGGGGACAGTCCGAGCTCCTATAATTCACCCCTCCACTTT.

DNA of the CDR3: TGTGCCAGCAGCCAAGATCGGTACGAACTGTTTTTT. The encoded protein is CASSQDRYELFF. This rearrangement joins TRBV3-1 (or the pseudogene TRBV3-2) to TRBJ1-4; D ambiguous. Trimming stripped 0 bases from V and 12 bases from J, with 8 bases between. This CDR3 is 12 amino acids long. The germline V gene encodes CDR1 LGHDT and CDR2 YNNKEL (reference sequence).

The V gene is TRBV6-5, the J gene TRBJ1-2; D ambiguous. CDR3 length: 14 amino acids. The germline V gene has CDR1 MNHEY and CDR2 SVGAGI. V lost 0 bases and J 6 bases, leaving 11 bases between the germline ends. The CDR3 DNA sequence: TGTGCCAGCAGTTACTCGAGTGGGCCGGATGGCTACACCTTC. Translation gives CASSYSSGPDGYTF.

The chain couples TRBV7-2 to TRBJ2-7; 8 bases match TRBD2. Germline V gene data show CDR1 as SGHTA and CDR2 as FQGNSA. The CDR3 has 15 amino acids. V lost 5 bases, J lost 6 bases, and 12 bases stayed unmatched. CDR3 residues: CASSVTAGTRGEQYF. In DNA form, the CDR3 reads TGTGCCAGCAGCGTTACTGCCGGGACTAGGGGCGAGCAGTACTTC.

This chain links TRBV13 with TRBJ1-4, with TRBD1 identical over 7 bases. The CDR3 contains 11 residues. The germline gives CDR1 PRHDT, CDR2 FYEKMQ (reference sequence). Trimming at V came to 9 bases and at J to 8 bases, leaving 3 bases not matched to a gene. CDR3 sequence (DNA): TGTGCCAGTCTCAGGGGGGAAAAACTGTTTTTT. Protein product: CASLRGEKLFF.

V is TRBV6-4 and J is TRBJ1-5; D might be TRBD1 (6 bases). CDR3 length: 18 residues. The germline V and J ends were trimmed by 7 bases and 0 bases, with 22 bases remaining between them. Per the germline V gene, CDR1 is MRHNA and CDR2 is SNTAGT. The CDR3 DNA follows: TGTGCCAGCATCCCCTGGGGTCAGGGGATGGCTAGCAATCAGCCCCAGCATTTT. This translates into CASIPWGQGMASNQPQHF.

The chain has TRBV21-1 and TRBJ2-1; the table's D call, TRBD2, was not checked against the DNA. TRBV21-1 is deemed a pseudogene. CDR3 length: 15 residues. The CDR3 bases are TGTGCCAGCAGCATTCGACTAGCTCCGGGCAATGAGCAGTTCTTC. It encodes CASSIRLAPGNEQFF.

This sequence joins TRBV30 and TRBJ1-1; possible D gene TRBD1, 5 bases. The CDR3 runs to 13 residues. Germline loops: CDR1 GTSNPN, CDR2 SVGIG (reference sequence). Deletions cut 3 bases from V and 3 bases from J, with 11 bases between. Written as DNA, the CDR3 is TGTGCCTGGAGCGATCAGACAGACACTGAAGCTTTCTTT. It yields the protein CAWSDQTDTEAFF.

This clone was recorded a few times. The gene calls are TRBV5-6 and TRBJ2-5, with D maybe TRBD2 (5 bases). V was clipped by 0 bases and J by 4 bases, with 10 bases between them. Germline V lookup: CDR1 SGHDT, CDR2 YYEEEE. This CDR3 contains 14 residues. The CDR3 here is CASSLVQRIETQYF. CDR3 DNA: TGTGCCAGCAGCTTGGTACAGCGGATAGAGACCCAGTACTTC.

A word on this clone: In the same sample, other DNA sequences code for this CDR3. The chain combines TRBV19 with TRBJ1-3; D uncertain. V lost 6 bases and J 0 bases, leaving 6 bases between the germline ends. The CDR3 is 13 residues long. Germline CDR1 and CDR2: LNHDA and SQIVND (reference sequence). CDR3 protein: CASSRLSGNTIYF. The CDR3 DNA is TGTGCCAGTAGCCGACTCTCTGGAAACACCATATATTTT. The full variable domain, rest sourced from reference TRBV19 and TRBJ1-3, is DGGITQSPKYLFRKEGQNVTLSCEQNLNHDAMYWYRQDPGQGLRLIYYSQIVNDFQKGDIAEGYSVSREKKESFPLTVTSAQKNPTAFYLCASSRLSGNTIYFGEGSWLTVV.

For the CDR3, the DNA is TGTGCCAGCAGCTTATTGGGACAGGGTCGGGAAAAACTGTTTTTT. This translates into CASSLLGQGREKLFF. V is TRBV7-2 and J is TRBJ1-4; 9 bases map to TRBD1. The CDR3 runs to 15 residues. V gave up 2 bases and J gave up 8 bases; unmatched junction bases: 6. Germline V gene data show CDR1 as SGHTA and CDR2 as FQGNSA.

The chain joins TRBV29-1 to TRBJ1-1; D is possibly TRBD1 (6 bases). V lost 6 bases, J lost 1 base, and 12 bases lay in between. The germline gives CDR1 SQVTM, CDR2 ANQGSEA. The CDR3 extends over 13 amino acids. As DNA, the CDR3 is TGCAGCGTGGAAAGACAGGAGAACACTGAAGCTTTCTTT. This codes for CSVERQENTEAFF.

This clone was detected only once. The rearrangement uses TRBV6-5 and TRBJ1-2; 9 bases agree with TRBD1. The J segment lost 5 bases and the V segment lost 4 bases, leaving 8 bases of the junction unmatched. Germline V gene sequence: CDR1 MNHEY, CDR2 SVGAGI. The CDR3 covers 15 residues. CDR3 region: CASSSLRQGGYGYTF. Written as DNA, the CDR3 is TGTGCCAGCAGTTCACTCCGACAGGGGGGGTATGGCTACACCTTC.

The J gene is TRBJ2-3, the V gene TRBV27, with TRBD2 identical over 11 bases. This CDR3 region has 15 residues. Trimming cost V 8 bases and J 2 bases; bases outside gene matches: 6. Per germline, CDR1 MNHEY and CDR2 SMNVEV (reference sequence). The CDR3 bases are TGTGCCAGCGGGGCTAGCGGGGGGATCACAGATACGCAGTATTTT. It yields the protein CASGASGGITDTQYF.

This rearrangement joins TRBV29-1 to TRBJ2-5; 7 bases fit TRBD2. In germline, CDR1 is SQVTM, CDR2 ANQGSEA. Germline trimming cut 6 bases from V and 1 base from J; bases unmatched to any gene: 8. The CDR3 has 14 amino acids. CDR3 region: CSVAGTITQETQYF. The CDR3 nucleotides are TGCAGCGTGGCCGGGACTATCACCCAAGAGACCCAGTACTTC.

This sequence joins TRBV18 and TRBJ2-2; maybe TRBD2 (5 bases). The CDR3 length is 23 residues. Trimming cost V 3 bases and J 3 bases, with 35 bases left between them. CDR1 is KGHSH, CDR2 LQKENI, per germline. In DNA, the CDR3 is TGTGCCAGCTCACCGAGGGTCACACAAGAGTTTTCCTGGTTCTCGGTTGACACCGGGGAGCTGTTTTTT. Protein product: CASSPRVTQEFSWFSVDTGELFF.

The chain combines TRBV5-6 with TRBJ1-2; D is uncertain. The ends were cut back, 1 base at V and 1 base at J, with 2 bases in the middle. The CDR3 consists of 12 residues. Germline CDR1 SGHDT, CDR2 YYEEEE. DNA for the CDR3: TGTGCCAGCAGCTTGCGTAACTATGGCTACACCTTC. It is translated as CASSLRNYGYTF.

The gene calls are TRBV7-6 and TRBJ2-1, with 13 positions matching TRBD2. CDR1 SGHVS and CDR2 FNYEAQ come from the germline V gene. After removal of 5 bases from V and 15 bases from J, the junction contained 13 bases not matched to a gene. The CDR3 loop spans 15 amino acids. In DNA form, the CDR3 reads TGTGCCAGCAGCGAGTTCACTAGCGGGGGGGCCAGGTGGTTCTTC. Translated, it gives CASSEFTSGGARWFF.

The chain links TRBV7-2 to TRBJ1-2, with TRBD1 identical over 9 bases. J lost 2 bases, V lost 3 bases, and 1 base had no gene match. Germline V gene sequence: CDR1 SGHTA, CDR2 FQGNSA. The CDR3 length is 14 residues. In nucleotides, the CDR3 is TGTGCCAGCAGCTTCGGGACAGGGAACTATGGCTACACCTTC. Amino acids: CASSFGTGNYGYTF.

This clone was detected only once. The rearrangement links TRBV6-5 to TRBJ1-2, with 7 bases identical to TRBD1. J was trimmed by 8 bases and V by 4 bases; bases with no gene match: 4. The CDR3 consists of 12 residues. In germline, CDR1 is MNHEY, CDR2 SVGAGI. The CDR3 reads CASSLQGWGYTF. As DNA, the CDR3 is TGTGCCAGCAGTTTACAGGGGTGGGGCTACACCTTC.

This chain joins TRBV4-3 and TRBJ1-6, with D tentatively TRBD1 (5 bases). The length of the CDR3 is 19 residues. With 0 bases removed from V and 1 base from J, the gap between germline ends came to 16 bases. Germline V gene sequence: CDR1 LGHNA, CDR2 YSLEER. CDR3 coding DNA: TGCGCCAGCAGCCAAGACCTCGAGGAAAGGGGTTCCTATAATTCACCCCTCCACTTT. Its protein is CASSQDLEERGSYNSPLHF.

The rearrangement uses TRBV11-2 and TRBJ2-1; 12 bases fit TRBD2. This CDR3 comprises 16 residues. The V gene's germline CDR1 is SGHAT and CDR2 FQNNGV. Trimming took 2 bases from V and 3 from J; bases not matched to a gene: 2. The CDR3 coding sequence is TGTGCCAGCAGCTTACCTAGCGGGGGGGGCTACAATGAGCAGTTCTTC. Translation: CASSLPSGGGYNEQFF.

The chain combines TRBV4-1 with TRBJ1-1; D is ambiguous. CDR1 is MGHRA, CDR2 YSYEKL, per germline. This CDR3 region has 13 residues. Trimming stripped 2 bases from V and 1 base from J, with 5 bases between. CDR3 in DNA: TGCGCCAGCAGCCAACGGGGGAACACTGAAGCTTTCTTT. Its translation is CASSQRGNTEAFF.

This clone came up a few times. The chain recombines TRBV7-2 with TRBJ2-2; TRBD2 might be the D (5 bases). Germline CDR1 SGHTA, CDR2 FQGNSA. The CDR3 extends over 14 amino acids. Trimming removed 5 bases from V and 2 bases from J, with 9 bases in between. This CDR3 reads CASSQTGNTGELFF. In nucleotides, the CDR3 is TGTGCCAGCAGCCAAACGGGAAACACCGGGGAGCTGTTTTTT.

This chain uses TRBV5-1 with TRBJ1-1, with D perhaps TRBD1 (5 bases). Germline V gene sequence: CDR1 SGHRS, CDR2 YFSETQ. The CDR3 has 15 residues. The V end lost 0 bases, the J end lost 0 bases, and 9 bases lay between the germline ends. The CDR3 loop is CASSLAGHLNTEAFF. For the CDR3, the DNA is TGCGCCAGCAGCTTGGCCGGACATTTGAACACTGAAGCTTTCTTT.

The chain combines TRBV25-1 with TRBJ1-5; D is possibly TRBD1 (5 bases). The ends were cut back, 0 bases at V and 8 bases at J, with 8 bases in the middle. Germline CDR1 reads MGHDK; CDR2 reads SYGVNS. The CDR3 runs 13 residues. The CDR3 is CASSEYGGEPQHF. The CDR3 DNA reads TGTGCCAGCAGTGAATATGGGGGGGAGCCCCAGCATTTT.

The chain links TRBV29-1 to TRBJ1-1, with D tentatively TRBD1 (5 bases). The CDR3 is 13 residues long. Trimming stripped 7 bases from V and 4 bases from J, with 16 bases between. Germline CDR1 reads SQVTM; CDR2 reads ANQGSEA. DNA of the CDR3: TGCAGCGCCTACCAGGGAGGTGGCACTGAAGCTTTCTTT. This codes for CSAYQGGGTEAFF.